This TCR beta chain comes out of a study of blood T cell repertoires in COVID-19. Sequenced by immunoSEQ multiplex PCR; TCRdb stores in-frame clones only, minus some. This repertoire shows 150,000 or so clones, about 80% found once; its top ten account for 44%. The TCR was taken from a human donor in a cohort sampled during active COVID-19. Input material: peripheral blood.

CDR3 sequence reads: CASSQGQGADSGYTF. For the CDR3, the DNA is TGTGCCAGCAGCCAGGGACAGGGGGCTGACAGTGGCTACACCTTC. This chain joins TRBV3-1 (or the pseudogene TRBV3-2) and TRBJ1-2; TRBD1 matches at 12 bases. The germline CDR1 and CDR2 sequences are LGHDT and YNNKEL (reference sequence). Trimming removed 3 bases from V and 7 bases from J; junction bases left unmatched: 6. This CDR3 contains 15 residues.